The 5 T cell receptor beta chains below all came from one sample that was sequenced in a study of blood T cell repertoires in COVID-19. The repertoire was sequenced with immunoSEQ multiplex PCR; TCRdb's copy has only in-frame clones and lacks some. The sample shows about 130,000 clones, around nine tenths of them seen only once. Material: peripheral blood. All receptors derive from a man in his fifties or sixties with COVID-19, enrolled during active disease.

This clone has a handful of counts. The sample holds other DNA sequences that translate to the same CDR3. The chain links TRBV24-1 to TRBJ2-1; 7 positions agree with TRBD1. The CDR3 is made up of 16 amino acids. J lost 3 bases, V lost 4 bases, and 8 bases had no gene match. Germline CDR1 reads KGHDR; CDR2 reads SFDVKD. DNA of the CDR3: TGTGCCACCAGTGACCCTCGACAGGGCGGCTACAATGAGCAGTTCTTC. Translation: CATSDPRQGGYNEQFF.

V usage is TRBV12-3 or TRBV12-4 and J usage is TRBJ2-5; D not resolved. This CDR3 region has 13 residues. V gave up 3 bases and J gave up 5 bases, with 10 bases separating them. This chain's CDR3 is CASSFGPQETQYF. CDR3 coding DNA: TGTGCCAGCAGTTTCGGCCCACAGGAGACCCAGTACTTC.

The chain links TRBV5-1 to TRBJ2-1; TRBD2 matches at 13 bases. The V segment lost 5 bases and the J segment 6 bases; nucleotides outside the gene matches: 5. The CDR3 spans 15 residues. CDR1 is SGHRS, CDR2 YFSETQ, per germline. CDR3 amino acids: CASRWTSGSSNEQFF. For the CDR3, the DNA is TGCGCCAGCAGATGGACTAGCGGGAGTAGCAATGAGCAGTTCTTC.

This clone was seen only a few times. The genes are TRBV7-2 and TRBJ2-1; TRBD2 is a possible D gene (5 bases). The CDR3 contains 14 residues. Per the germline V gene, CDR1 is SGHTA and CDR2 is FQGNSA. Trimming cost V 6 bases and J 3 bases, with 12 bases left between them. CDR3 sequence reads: CASSYRGSYNEQFF. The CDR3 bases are TGTGCCAGCAGTTACCGAGGGAGCTACAATGAGCAGTTCTTC.

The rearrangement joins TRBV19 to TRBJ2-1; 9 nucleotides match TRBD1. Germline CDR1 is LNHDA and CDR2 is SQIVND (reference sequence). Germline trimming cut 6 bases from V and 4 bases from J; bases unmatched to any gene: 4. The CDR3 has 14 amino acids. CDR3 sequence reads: CASRRTGDYNEQFF. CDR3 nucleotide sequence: TGTGCCAGTAGGCGGACAGGGGATTACAATGAGCAGTTCTTC.